A single sample is the source of the 23 T cell receptor beta chains below, sequenced in a study of cytomegalovirus exposure and HLA in healthy donors. This PCR relied on a set of 60 Vbeta primers and 13 Jbeta primers. This table comes from immunoSEQ multiplex PCR, and its TCRdb copy is limited to in-frame clones, with some not included. The sample carries 150,000 to 200,000 clones, 75% to 90% recorded once. Sequencing was done on a sample of PBMCs. The source of these receptors is a man younger than 30 in good health and CMV-seropositive.

V usage is TRBV30 and J usage is TRBJ2-5, with 10 bases matching TRBD2. CDR1 is GTSNPN, CDR2 SVGIG, per germline (reference sequence). The trim removed 2 bases at V and 1 base at J, leaving 4 bases unmatched. The length of the CDR3 is 15 residues. The CDR3 protein is CAWSPSGGAQETQYF. The CDR3 DNA sequence: TGTGCCTGGAGTCCCAGCGGGGGGGCCCAAGAGACCCAGTACTTC.

This chain's CDR3 is CSETRDGETQYF. DNA of the CDR3: TGCAGCGAAACGCGGGACGGCGAGACCCAGTACTTC. The chain joins TRBV29-1 to TRBJ2-5; TRBD2 might be the D (6 bases). Germline V lookup: CDR1 SQVTM, CDR2 ANQGSEA. Trimming removed 7 bases from V and 5 bases from J, with 14 bases in between. This CDR3 comprises 12 residues.

The chain has TRBV9 and TRBJ2-5, with D possibly being TRBD2 (5 bases). The DNA end lines up better with TRBJ2-7; the J call may be wrong. The CDR3 extends over 13 amino acids. Germline CDR1 is SGDLS and CDR2 is YYNGEE. CDR3 amino acids: CASSVGLTYEQYF. DNA for the CDR3: TGTGCCAGCAGCGTAGGACTAACCTACGAGCAGTACTTC.

The chain uses TRBV5-1 and TRBJ2-1; 10 positions match TRBD2. Germline trimming cut 2 bases from V and 3 bases from J; bases unmatched to any gene: 5. Germline V gives CDR1 SGHRS, CDR2 YFSETQ. This CDR3 contains 16 residues. For the CDR3, the DNA is TGCGCCAGCAGCTTAGCGGGGGGGCAAAACTACAATGAGCAGTTCTTC. Translated: CASSLAGGQNYNEQFF.

The chain combines TRBV18 with TRBJ1-1, with D possibly being TRBD1 (5 bases). The germline V gene has CDR1 KGHSH and CDR2 LQKENI. This CDR3 is 13 amino acids long. The ends were cut back, 1 base at V and 5 bases at J, with 8 bases in the middle. Here the CDR3 reads CASSPRGRTEAFF. The CDR3 DNA reads as TGTGCCAGCTCACCACGGGGGAGGACTGAAGCTTTCTTT. Variable domain in full (rest from reference TRBV18 and TRBJ1-1): NAGVMQNPRHLVRRRGQEARLRCSPMKGHSHVYWYRQLPEEGLKFMVYLQKENIIDESGMPKERFSAEFPKEGPSILRIQQVVRGDSAAYFCASSPRGRTEAFFGQGTRLTVV.

This chain joins TRBV2 and TRBJ2-5, with D hard to call. The end of the DNA aligns better with TRBJ2-7, so the J call may be wrong. The CDR3 runs to 11 residues. CDR1 is SNHLY, CDR2 FYNNEI, per germline. The CDR3 nucleotides are TGTGCCAGCACAGAATACTACGAGCAGTACTTC. It encodes CASTEYYEQYF.

This sequence joins TRBV7-2 and TRBJ2-4; the match to TRBD1 covers 7 bases. Germline CDR1 and CDR2: SGHTA and FQGNSA. With 5 bases clipped from V and 1 base from J, the junction kept 5 bases outside the gene matches. This CDR3 comprises 15 residues. DNA for the CDR3: TGTGCCAGCAGCCTAGACAGGGCCGCCAAAAACATTCAGTACTTC. This translates into CASSLDRAAKNIQYF. Full variable domain (remainder filled in from reference TRBV7-2 and TRBJ2-4): GAGVSQSPSNKVTEKGKDVELRCDPISGHTALYWYRQSLGQGLEFLIYFQGNSAPDKSGLPSDRFSAERTGGSVSTLTIQRTQQEDSAVYLCASSLDRAAKNIQYFGAGTRLSVL.

The rearrangement joins TRBV5-1 to TRBJ1-1; D call uncertain. Trimming took 2 bases from V and 3 from J, leaving 8 bases between them. The CDR3 sequence is 13 residues long. From germline, CDR1 is SGHRS and CDR2 YFSETQ. In nucleotides, the CDR3 is TGCGCCAGCAGCTTAGCGGGCCACACTGAAGCTTTCTTT. Translated, it gives CASSLAGHTEAFF.

This clone was counted a few times. The chain links TRBV5-1 to TRBJ2-3; TRBD1 matches 7 bases. The germline V gene encodes CDR1 SGHRS and CDR2 YFSETQ. V dropped 2 bases and J dropped 3; count of bases not matched to a gene: 6. This CDR3 is 15 amino acids long. The CDR3 DNA reads as TGCGCCAGCAGCTTAAGGGGGCCGGGGACAGATACGCAGTATTTT. Protein sequence: CASSLRGPGTDTQYF.

In its sample, this clone was seen a few times. Within the sample, other DNA sequences also encode this same CDR3. V gene TRBV4-1 combines with J gene TRBJ1-1; 7 nucleotides agree with TRBD1. CDR3 length equals 12 residues. Trimming at V came to 4 bases and at J to 8 bases, leaving 4 bases not matched to a gene. The germline CDR1 and CDR2 sequences are MGHRA and YSYEKL. CDR3 DNA sequence: TGCGCCAGCAGCCCAAGACAGGGCGAAGCTTTCTTT. It yields the protein CASSPRQGEAFF.

The V and J genes are TRBV7-9 and TRBJ2-7, with TRBD1 identical over 7 bases. Per the germline V gene, CDR1 is SEHNR and CDR2 is FQNEAQ (reference sequence). The trim removed 1 base at V and 3 bases at J, leaving 6 bases unmatched. The CDR3 has 15 residues. The CDR3 region has the DNA TGTGCCAGCAGCTTAGTTGGTGACAGGGACTACGAGCAGTACTTC. Translation gives CASSLVGDRDYEQYF.

V and J are TRBV5-1 and TRBJ2-1; 8 bases are a match to TRBD2. Germline lookup yields CDR1 SGHRS and CDR2 YFSETQ. The CDR3 length is 14 residues. V dropped 3 bases and J dropped 4; count of bases not matched to a gene: 3. The CDR3 sequence is CASSSGGPYNEQFF. The CDR3 DNA sequence: TGCGCCAGCAGCTCGGGGGGGCCTTACAATGAGCAGTTCTTC.

The chain recombines TRBV11-2 with TRBJ1-3; TRBD1 matches 7 bases. The germline V gene encodes CDR1 SGHAT and CDR2 FQNNGV. V lost 4 bases and J lost 2; bases outside the gene matches: 14. This CDR3 contains 18 residues. The CDR3 DNA reads TGTGCCAGCAGCTCCCACCGCCAGACAGGGCTAGCTGGAAACACCATATATTTT. This gives the protein CASSSHRQTGLAGNTIYF.

This clone was seen a handful of times. The chain joins TRBV27 to TRBJ2-6; maybe TRBD1 (5 bases). This CDR3 spans 15 amino acids. V was trimmed by 4 bases and J by 1 base, leaving 8 bases between them. Germline V CDR1 and CDR2: MNHEY, SMNVEV (reference sequence). CDR3 sequence reads: CASSYQGSGANVLTF. The CDR3 DNA sequence: TGTGCCAGCAGTTATCAGGGTTCTGGGGCCAACGTCCTGACTTTC.

The V and J genes are TRBV23-1 and TRBJ2-6; 8 bases align to TRBD1. TRBV23-1 is an ORF for which the function is uncertain. CDR3 size: 19 residues. The V gene end was trimmed by 6 bases and the J gene end by 0 bases; junction bases not matched to a gene: 13. The CDR3 loop reads CASSRHPQGARSGANVLTF. CDR3 nucleotides: TGCGCCAGCAGCCGACACCCCCAGGGGGCCCGCTCTGGGGCCAACGTCCTGACTTTC.

This chain connects TRBV18 to TRBJ2-5; the match to TRBD2 covers 9 bases. The V and J ends lost 2 bases and 5 bases, in that order; junction bases with no gene match: 6. The CDR3 length is 15 residues. Germline CDR1 is KGHSH and CDR2 is LQKENI. The CDR3 DNA follows: TGTGCCAGCTCACCAGTAGCGGGGGACTTCGAGACCCAGTACTTC. Amino acids: CASSPVAGDFETQYF.

The chain employs TRBV10-2 and TRBJ2-2; possible D gene TRBD2, 5 bases. The CDR3 is 17 amino acids. Germline CDR1 and CDR2: WSHSY and SAAADI. V was shortened by 2 bases and J by 2 bases, with 15 bases between the two germline ends. The DNA for the CDR3 is TGCGCCAGCAGTGAGGAGGGTGCCCCTCCTAACACCGGGGAGCTGTTTTTT. Its protein product is CASSEEGAPPNTGELFF.

CDR3 DNA sequence: TGTGCCAGCAGCCAAGAAGGGGGGACAGGGGCTACGCAGTATTTT. Its translation is CASSQEGGTGATQYF. The chain recombines TRBV14 with TRBJ2-3, with TRBD1 matching over 10 bases. CDR1 SGHDN and CDR2 FVKESK come from the germline V gene. The CDR3 totals 15 residues. The trim removed 0 bases at V and 8 bases at J, leaving 5 bases unmatched.

V usage is TRBV5-1 and J usage is TRBJ2-5; D is unclear. CDR1 SGHRS and CDR2 YFSETQ come from the germline V gene. The CDR3 sequence is 13 residues long. V was trimmed by 4 bases and J by 4 bases, leaving 11 bases between them. CDR3 DNA: TGCGCCAGCAGCAGTCGATCGGGAGAGACCCAGTACTTC. Residues: CASSSRSGETQYF.

The chain uses TRBV7-9 and TRBJ2-1; possibly TRBD1 for D (5 bases). The CDR3 consists of 15 residues. The V end was cut by 0 bases, the J end by 3 bases, with 9 bases between. Per the germline V gene, CDR1 is SEHNR and CDR2 is FQNEAQ (reference sequence). CDR3 nucleotide sequence: TGTGCCAGCAGCTTAGCAGGGGTTCACTACAATGAGCAGTTCTTC. It codes for CASSLAGVHYNEQFF.

This clone has only one observation. This chain uses TRBV10-1 with TRBJ2-7, with a possible D match to TRBD2 (5 bases). Germline V gives CDR1 WNHNN, CDR2 SYGVQD (reference sequence). With 4 bases removed from V and 5 bases from J, the gap between germline ends came to 24 bases. CDR3 length equals 17 residues. As DNA, the CDR3 is TGCGCCAGCAGTGCGGAAGCCGGGCTAACAATCGGGAACGAGCAGTACTTC. Protein product: CASSAEAGLTIGNEQYF.

The chain recombines TRBV5-4 with TRBJ1-1; tentative D call: TRBD1 (5 bases). The V gene lost 4 bases and the J gene lost 0 bases, with 16 bases spanning the gap. Germline CDR1 is SGHNT and CDR2 is YYREEE (reference sequence). CDR3 length: 16 amino acids. The CDR3 bases are TGTGCCAGCAGCCAATCCCGCGGGGCTATGAACACTGAAGCTTTCTTT. Protein product: CASSQSRGAMNTEAFF.

In DNA form, the CDR3 reads TGTGCCAGCGGTACAGGTCGTTTGGAGACCCAGTACTTC. As protein: CASGTGRLETQYF. The chain carries TRBV27 and TRBJ2-5, with D perhaps matching TRBD1 (5 bases). V lost 8 bases, J lost 5 bases, and 15 bases lay in between. The V gene's germline CDR1 is MNHEY and CDR2 SMNVEV (reference sequence). The CDR3 runs to 13 residues.